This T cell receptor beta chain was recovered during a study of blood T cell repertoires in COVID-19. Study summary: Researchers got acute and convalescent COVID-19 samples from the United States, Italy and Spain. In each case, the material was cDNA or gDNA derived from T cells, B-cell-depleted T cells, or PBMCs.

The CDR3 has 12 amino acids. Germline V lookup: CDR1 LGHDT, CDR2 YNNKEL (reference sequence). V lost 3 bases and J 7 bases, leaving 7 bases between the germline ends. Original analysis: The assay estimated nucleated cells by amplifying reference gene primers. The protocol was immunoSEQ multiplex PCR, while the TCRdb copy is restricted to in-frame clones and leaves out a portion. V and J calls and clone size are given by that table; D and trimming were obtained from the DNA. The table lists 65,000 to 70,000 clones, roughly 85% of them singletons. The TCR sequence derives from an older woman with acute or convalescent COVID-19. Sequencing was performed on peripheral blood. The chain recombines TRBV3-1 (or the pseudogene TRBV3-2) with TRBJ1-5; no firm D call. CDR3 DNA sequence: TGTGCCAGCAGCCAGTCGGGGCAGCCCCAGCATTTT. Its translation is CASSQSGQPQHF.